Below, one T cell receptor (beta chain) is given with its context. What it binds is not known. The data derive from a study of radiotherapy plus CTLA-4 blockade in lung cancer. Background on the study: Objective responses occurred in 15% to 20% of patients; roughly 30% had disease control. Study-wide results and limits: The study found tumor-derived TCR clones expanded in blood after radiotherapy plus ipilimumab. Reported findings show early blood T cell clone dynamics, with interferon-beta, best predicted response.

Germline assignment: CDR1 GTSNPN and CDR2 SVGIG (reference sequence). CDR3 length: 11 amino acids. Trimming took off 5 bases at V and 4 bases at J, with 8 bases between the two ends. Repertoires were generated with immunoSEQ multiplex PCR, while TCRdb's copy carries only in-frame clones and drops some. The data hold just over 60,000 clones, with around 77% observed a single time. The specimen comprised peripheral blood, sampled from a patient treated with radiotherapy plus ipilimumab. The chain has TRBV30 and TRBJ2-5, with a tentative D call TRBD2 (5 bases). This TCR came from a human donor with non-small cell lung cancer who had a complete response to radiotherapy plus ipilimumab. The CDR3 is CAWGGRETQYF. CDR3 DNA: TGTGCCTGGGGTGGGAGAGAGACCCAGTACTTC.